These 24 T cell receptor beta chains came from one sample sequenced in a study of blood T cell repertoires in COVID-19. Clones were sequenced by immunoSEQ multiplex PCR, and TCRdb holds only the in-frame ones, with some missing. This table holds 60,000 to 70,000 clones, 65% to 75% found once. Sequencing was performed on peripheral blood. These receptors all stem from a woman at least 80 years old with acute or convalescent COVID-19.

This chain links TRBV6-6 with TRBJ2-7; 7 bases are shared with TRBD1. The CDR3 extends over 14 amino acids. With V trimmed by 6 bases and J by 0 bases, 5 bases remained unmatched. Germline CDR1 is MNHNY and CDR2 is SVGAGI (reference sequence). The CDR3 DNA reads as TGTGCCAGCAGATTGACAGGGAGCTCCTACGAGCAGTACTTC. Translating it yields CASRLTGSSYEQYF.

This clone was seen only once. The rearrangement links TRBV28 to TRBJ2-7; possibly TRBD2 for D (7 bases). The CDR3 sequence is 15 residues long. Germline CDR1 MDHEN, CDR2 SYDVKM. CDR3: CAGCRRGASSYEQYF. The DNA for the CDR3 is TGTGCGGGCTGCCGTCGGGGGGCGAGCTCCTACGAGCAGTACTTC. Looking up the rest from reference TRBV28 and TRBJ2-7 gives the full variable domain: DVKVTQSSRYLVKRTGEKVFLECVQDMDHENMFWYRQDPGLGLRLIYFSYDVKMKEKGDIPEGYSVSREKKERFSLILESASTNQTSMYLCAGCRRGASSYEQYFGPGTRLTVT.

The J gene is TRBJ2-5, the V gene TRBV11-3; possibly TRBD2 for D (6 bases). CDR3 size: 15 residues. Germline-derived CDR1 and CDR2 are SGHNT and YENEEA. V lost 2 bases and J 3 bases, leaving 13 bases between the germline ends. The CDR3 protein is CASSLSGPGEETQYF. The CDR3 DNA reads as TGTGCCAGCAGCTTATCGGGACCGGGGGAAGAGACCCAGTACTTC. Full variable domain (missing parts from reference TRBV11-3 and TRBJ2-5): EAGVVQSPRYKIIEKKQPVAFWCNPISGHNTLYWYLQNLGQGPELLIRYENEEAVDDSQLPKDRFSAERLKGVDSTLKIQPAELGDSAVYLCASSLSGPGEETQYFGPGTRLLVL.

A single count supports this clone. This chain uses TRBV11-2 with TRBJ2-4, with a possible D match to TRBD1 (6 bases). There are 13 residues in the CDR3. The germline gives CDR1 SGHAT, CDR2 FQNNGV. Trimming took 5 bases from V and 6 from J, leaving 11 bases between them. The CDR3 coding sequence is TGTGCCAGCAGCCCCTTAGGGGGAAACATTCAGTACTTC. Its protein is CASSPLGGNIQYF.

CDR3 nucleotides: TGTGCCAGCAGTTTTCACGGACAGGGGGGTTGGGGCAATCAGCCCCAGCATTTT. Translating gives CASSFHGQGGWGNQPQHF. The chain links TRBV28 to TRBJ1-5, with TRBD1 matching over 10 bases. V was pared by 3 bases and J by 2 bases, with 10 bases of the junction left unmatched. This CDR3 spans 18 amino acids. Germline lookup yields CDR1 MDHEN and CDR2 SYDVKM.

In its sample, this clone was seen a few times. The J gene is TRBJ2-1, the V gene TRBV7-3; 7 bases fit TRBD2. The ends lost 0 bases at V and 7 bases at J; junction bases unmatched: 3. This CDR3 has 14 amino acids. The germline CDR1 and CDR2 sequences are SGHTA and FQGTGA. CDR3 amino acids: CASSLTVSGNEQFF. The CDR3 DNA sequence: TGTGCCAGCAGCTTAACGGTTAGCGGGAATGAGCAGTTCTTC.

This clone qualifies as medium-sized. V is TRBV24-1 and J is TRBJ2-3; 12 nucleotides agree with TRBD2. The CDR3 extends over 20 amino acids. Germline CDR1 is KGHDR and CDR2 is SFDVKD. Losses at the gene ends were 5 bases for V and 0 bases for J; bases not matched to a gene: 14. The CDR3 region has the DNA TGTGCCACCAGTGCTTGGACTAGCGGGACGCCCGGGAGCAGCACAGATACGCAGTATTTT. This encodes CATSAWTSGTPGSSTDTQYF.

The chain joins TRBV28 to TRBJ1-5, with D possibly matching TRBD1 (6 bases). This CDR3 is built from 15 residues. Trimming removed 5 bases at V and 0 bases at J, with 11 bases between. Germline V gene sequence: CDR1 MDHEN, CDR2 SYDVKM. This CDR3 is CASSPTGYSNQPQHF. The CDR3 coding sequence is TGTGCCAGCAGTCCGACAGGATATAGCAATCAGCCCCAGCATTTT.

This clone has only a few counts. The chain carries TRBV5-4 and TRBJ2-1; 11 positions agree with TRBD1. Germline assignment: CDR1 SGHNT and CDR2 YYREEE (reference sequence). The V and J ends lost 3 bases and 10 bases, in that order; junction bases with no gene match: 3. The CDR3 contains 13 residues. For the CDR3, the DNA is TGTGCCAGCAGCTGGACAGGGGGCAAGGAGCAGTTCTTC. Its translation is CASSWTGGKEQFF. Filled out from reference TRBV5-4 and TRBJ2-1, the complete variable domain reads ETGVTQSPTHLIKTRGQQVTLRCSSQSGHNTVSWYQQALGQGPQFIFQYYREEENGRGNFPPRFSGLQFPNYSSELNVNALELDDSALYLCASSWTGGKEQFFGPGTRLTVL.

The chain combines TRBV11-2 with TRBJ1-4; D not resolved. Looked up from germline, CDR1 is SGHAT and CDR2 is FQNNGV. V was shortened by 5 bases and J by 0 bases, with 7 bases between the two germline ends. The CDR3 sequence is 14 residues long. CDR3 DNA: TGTGCCAGCAGCAGGGAGACAACTAATGAAAAACTGTTTTTT. Translated, it gives CASSRETTNEKLFF. The whole variable domain, filled in from reference TRBV11-2 and TRBJ1-4, reads EAGVAQSPRYKIIEKRQSVAFWCNPISGHATLYWYQQILGQGPKLLIQFQNNGVVDDSQLPKDRFSAERLKGVDSTLKIQPAKLEDSAVYLCASSRETTNEKLFFGSGTQLSVL.

V usage is TRBV19 and J usage is TRBJ1-1; unclear D gene. The CDR3 runs to 13 residues. Germline loops: CDR1 LNHDA, CDR2 SQIVND (reference sequence). V lost 3 bases and J 5 bases, leaving 10 bases between the germline ends. The CDR3 DNA follows: TGTGCCAGTAGTATGGGCCAGCAGACTGAAGCTTTCTTT. Protein product: CASSMGQQTEAFF.

The gene calls are TRBV10-3 and TRBJ2-1; 9 bases line up with TRBD2. V was clipped by 3 bases and J by 5 bases; unmatched bases: 5. This CDR3 comprises 15 residues. Germline V gene lookup returns CDR1 ENHRY and CDR2 SYGVKD. CDR3 residues: CAISDSGLAHNEQFF. Written as DNA, the CDR3 is TGTGCCATCAGTGATTCGGGACTAGCCCACAATGAGCAGTTCTTC.

This sequence joins TRBV11-3 and TRBJ2-3; the D gene is possibly TRBD1 (6 bases). The CDR3 contains 14 residues. V gave up 2 bases and J gave up 5 bases, with 11 bases separating them. Germline V lookup: CDR1 SGHNT, CDR2 YENEEA. The CDR3 is CASSLSGVEDTQYF. The CDR3 nucleotides are TGTGCCAGCAGCTTATCAGGGGTGGAAGATACGCAGTATTTT.

This clone was observed a single time. This chain joins TRBV7-8 and TRBJ2-1; TRBD1 is a possible D gene (6 bases). This CDR3 is 15 amino acids long. The germline CDR1 and CDR2 sequences are SGHVS and FQNEAQ. V gave up 5 bases and J gave up 7 bases, with 18 bases separating them. The CDR3, as DNA: TGTGCCAGCAGCATTACCGGGACAAAGGGTAATGAGCAGTTCTTC. Encoded protein: CASSITGTKGNEQFF.

This clone is deemed medium-sized. DNA for the CDR3: TGTGCCAGCAGTTTAATGGGGGGATCCACTGAAGCTTTCTTT. As protein: CASSLMGGSTEAFF. The chain carries TRBV28 and TRBJ1-1, with a tentative D call TRBD1 (5 bases). Trimming removed 2 bases from V and 4 bases from J, with 11 bases in between. This CDR3 comprises 14 residues. CDR1 MDHEN and CDR2 SYDVKM come from the germline V gene.

V and J are TRBV5-1 and TRBJ2-7, with a tentative D call TRBD1 (5 bases). In germline, CDR1 is SGHRS, CDR2 YFSETQ. The CDR3 loop spans 16 amino acids. Trimming left V 0 bases short and J 1 base short, with 14 bases between. CDR3: CASSLGQGFGSYEQYF. The CDR3 region has the DNA TGCGCCAGCAGCTTGGGGCAGGGATTTGGGTCCTACGAGCAGTACTTC.

J is TRBJ2-3 and V is TRBV9; 11 bases fit TRBD2. Germline CDR1 reads SGDLS; CDR2 reads YYNGEE. V lost 0 bases, J lost 4 bases, and 1 base stayed unmatched. The length of the CDR3 is 15 residues. The DNA of the CDR3 is TGTGCCAGCAGCGTAGAACTAGCGGGAGCAGATACGCAGTATTTT. It is translated as CASSVELAGADTQYF.

In this sample, this clone turned up many times. V usage is TRBV6-5 and J usage is TRBJ2-7; the match to TRBD2 covers 9 bases. Trimming removed 7 bases from V and 1 base from J; junction bases left unmatched: 5. This CDR3 region has 14 residues. The germline V gene has CDR1 MNHEY and CDR2 SVGAGI. CDR3 sequence: CASTGLARSYEQYF. For the CDR3, the DNA is TGTGCCAGCACCGGACTAGCGAGATCCTACGAGCAGTACTTC.

This sequence joins TRBV5-4 and TRBJ2-3; 9 bases align to TRBD2. Germline-derived CDR1 and CDR2 are SGHNT and YYREEE (reference sequence). V lost 4 bases and J lost 4; bases outside the gene matches: 7. This CDR3 is built from 15 residues. The DNA of the CDR3 is TGTGCCAGCAGCCTTAGCGGGAGTGTATCAGATACGCAGTATTTT. It specifies CASSLSGSVSDTQYF.

This clone was seen once. This chain links TRBV25-1 with TRBJ1-5; 8 nucleotides agree with TRBD1. This CDR3 contains 14 residues. Germline V gene lookup returns CDR1 MGHDK and CDR2 SYGVNS. The ends lost 3 bases at V and 5 bases at J; junction bases unmatched: 3. The CDR3 region has the DNA TGTGCCAGCAGTGAGCCAGGGGGCGATCAGCCCCAGCATTTT. Amino acids: CASSEPGGDQPQHF. Based on the CDR3 plus reference TRBV25-1 and TRBJ1-5, the full variable domain is EADIYQTPRYLVIGTGKKITLECSQTMGHDKMYWYQQDPGMELHLIHYSYGVNSTEKGDLSSESTVSRIRTEHFPLTLESARPSHTSQYLCASSEPGGDQPQHFGDGTRLSIL.

This chain uses TRBV5-8 with TRBJ2-1, with D tentatively TRBD2 (5 bases). V lost 0 bases and J 0 bases, leaving 7 bases between the germline ends. This CDR3 has 15 residues. The germline V gene has CDR1 SGHTS and CDR2 YDEGEE. For the CDR3, the DNA is TGTGCCAGCAGCTTGGAAGGGAGCTCCTACAATGAGCAGTTCTTC. Amino acids: CASSLEGSSYNEQFF.

The chain combines TRBV18 with TRBJ2-7, with a possible D match to TRBD1 (6 bases). The CDR3 is 13 residues long. V gave up 5 bases and J gave up 6 bases, with 14 bases separating them. Germline V gives CDR1 KGHSH, CDR2 LQKENI. CDR3 coding DNA: TGTGCCAGCTCATTTCGGACAGAGGGCGAGCAGTACTTC. Translation: CASSFRTEGEQYF.

This sequence joins TRBV28 and TRBJ1-1; 10 bases line up with TRBD1. V shed 2 bases and J 6 bases; nucleotides not matched to a gene: 3. This CDR3 spans 14 amino acids. Germline V gene data show CDR1 as MDHEN and CDR2 as SYDVKM. CDR3 amino acids: CASSLGTGDAEAFF. The CDR3 DNA reads as TGTGCCAGCAGTTTAGGGACAGGGGATGCTGAAGCTTTCTTT.

By share of the sample, this clone is hyperexpanded (1% or more). The chain recombines TRBV19 with TRBJ1-6; weak D call: TRBD1 (6 bases). CDR3 length: 16 amino acids. In germline, CDR1 is LNHDA, CDR2 SQIVND (reference sequence). V was shortened by 5 bases and J by 0 bases, with 11 bases between the two germline ends. The CDR3 is CASSDQGSSYNSPLHF. Written as DNA, the CDR3 is TGTGCCAGTAGTGACCAGGGGAGCTCCTATAATTCACCCCTCCACTTT.